This T cell receptor (beta chain) stems from a study of blood T cell repertoires in COVID-19. About the research overall: Italy, Spain and the United States were the sources of the convalescent and acute COVID-19 samples. The analysed material was cDNA or gDNA that came from T cells, B-cell-depleted T cells, or PBMCs.

This CDR3 has 14 residues. The ends were cut back, 2 bases at V and 4 bases at J, with 12 bases in the middle. Per the germline V gene, CDR1 is MNHEY and CDR2 is SVGEGT. Original data processing: Researchers report that nucleated cell counts were estimated from reference gene primer amplification. Data came from immunoSEQ multiplex PCR; TCRdb stores just in-frame clones and leaves some out. V, J and clone size are taken as reported in that table, and D and trimming were inferred from the DNA itself. The repertoire holds some 150,000 clones, about 85% seen once, with about 39% in the top ten. V and J are TRBV6-2 or TRBV6-3 and TRBJ2-7; possible D gene TRBD1, 5 bases. The sequence was obtained from a human donor in a cohort sampled during active COVID-19. Input material: peripheral blood. The CDR3 loop reads CASSYGTQGYEQYF. Written as DNA, the CDR3 is TGTGCCAGCAGTTACGGAACTCAGGGTTACGAGCAGTACTTC.